Each of the 21 T cell receptor beta chains below was sequenced from the same sample in a study of CD8+CD57+ T cells in acquired aplastic anemia. CDR3 and TCR beta VDJ profiling relied on a genomic DNA template. TCRdb passed the reads through MiXCR, listing each CDR3 protein once. The sample lists approximately 170,000 distinct CDR3 sequences, approximately 51% occurring once. Patients included in sequencing had previously demonstrated CD8+CD57+ cell expansion by flow cytometry. Material for sequencing was sorted CD4+, CD8+, or CD8+CD57+ T cells (not recorded which) from PBMCs. These receptor sequences come from a human donor with aplastic anemia.

The rearrangement joins TRBV20-1 to TRBJ2-1; maybe TRBD2 (5 bases). Per germline, CDR1 DFQATT and CDR2 SNEGSKA (reference sequence). CDR3 length: 15 residues. Trimming pared 6 bases from V and 7 bases from J, leaving 22 bases between. CDR3 sequence (DNA): TGCAGTGCCCGAGATTTAACGGGGATGGCAAATGAGCAGTTCTTC. The encoded protein is CSARDLTGMANEQFF.

This clonotype was detected many times. J is TRBJ1-2 and V is TRBV10-3; D may be TRBD1 (5 bases). Trimming left V 2 bases short and J 6 bases short, with 10 bases between. From germline, CDR1 is ENHRY and CDR2 SYGVKD. The CDR3 extends over 13 amino acids. The CDR3 coding sequence is TGTGCCATCAGTGAGGAGGACAAGCATGGCTACACCTTC. This translates into CAISEEDKHGYTF.

The chain carries TRBV10-3 and TRBJ2-7; TRBD1 agrees at 7 bases. Losses at the gene ends were 11 bases for V and 6 bases for J; bases not matched to a gene: 10. CDR1 is ENHRY and CDR2 is SYGVKD in the germline V gene. The CDR3 has 12 residues. The CDR3 loop is CASRDSRREQYF. DNA of the CDR3: TGTGCCTCCCGGGACAGTCGCCGCGAGCAGTACTTC.

The chain recombines TRBV20-1 with TRBJ2-3, with 12 bases matching TRBD2. CDR1 DFQATT and CDR2 SNEGSKA come from the germline V gene (reference sequence). The CDR3 extends over 16 amino acids. Trimming removed 1 base from V and 6 bases from J; junction bases left unmatched: 8. The CDR3 DNA follows: TGCAGTGCTAGAGCTAGCGGGGGGGGGTTCATTGATACGCAGTATTTT. Amino acid sequence: CSARASGGGFIDTQYF.

In regard to this clonotype: At one boundary the junction diverges from the germline segment, which might be a read error. The chain is built from TRBV2 and TRBJ1-5, with D hard to call. Germline loops: CDR1 SNHLY, CDR2 FYNNEI. CDR3 length: 14 amino acids. The CDR3 loop is CASSDRIPNQLQHF. CDR3 nucleotides: TGTGCCAGCAGTGATCGGATACCCAATCAGCTCCAGCATTTT.

The chain carries TRBV10-3 and TRBJ1-1, with D tentatively TRBD1 (5 bases). Trimming shortened V by 4 bases and J by 4 bases, and 13 bases separated the two germline ends. The germline gives CDR1 ENHRY, CDR2 SYGVKD. CDR3 length: 14 amino acids. Written as DNA, the CDR3 is TGTGCCATCAGTGGAACCGGGACTGCCACTGAAGCTTTCTTT. Its translation is CAISGTGTATEAFF.

This rearrangement joins TRBV4-3 to TRBJ1-1, with D perhaps TRBD1 (5 bases). The CDR3 totals 12 residues. From germline, CDR1 is LGHNA and CDR2 YSLEER. The V gene lost 4 bases and the J gene lost 8 bases, with 11 bases spanning the gap. Written as DNA, the CDR3 is TGCGCCAGCAGCCTAGCCGGGGGGGAAGCTTTCTTT. The encoded protein is CASSLAGGEAFF.

The V and J genes are TRBV4-3 and TRBJ2-7; D is perhaps TRBD1 (6 bases). Looked up from germline, CDR1 is LGHNA and CDR2 is YSLEER. The CDR3 length is 14 residues. V lost 0 bases, J lost 3 bases, and 9 bases lay in between. The CDR3 region has the DNA TGCGCCAGCAGCCAAGATCCAGGGGTCTACGAGCAGTACTTC. Translating gives CASSQDPGVYEQYF.

This clonotype appeared once. V and J are TRBV15 and TRBJ2-5, with 7 bases that match TRBD1. Germline V lookup: CDR1 LNHNV, CDR2 YYDKDF (reference sequence). The CDR3 is made up of 15 amino acids. The ends lost 1 base at V and 5 bases at J; junction bases unmatched: 7. Here the CDR3 DNA reads TGTGCCACCAGCAGAGGACAGGGACCTTGGGAGACCCAGTACTTC. Its protein is CATSRGQGPWETQYF.

The chain is built from TRBV24-1 and TRBJ1-2; maybe TRBD1 (5 bases). Trimming pared 5 bases from V and 8 bases from J, leaving 11 bases between. Germline CDR1 and CDR2: KGHDR and SFDVKD. The CDR3 totals 12 residues. Here the CDR3 DNA reads TGTGCCACCAGTGTCCCAGGGTCGGGCTACACCTTC. Protein sequence: CATSVPGSGYTF.

This clonotype occurred many times. This chain connects TRBV6-1 to TRBJ1-2, with unresolved D. The CDR3 is 13 residues long. Germline CDR1 is MNHNS and CDR2 is SASEGT. V lost 2 bases, J lost 0 bases, and 4 bases lay in between. CDR3 sequence: CASSEPANYGYTF. The CDR3 DNA reads TGTGCCAGCAGTGAACCCGCTAACTATGGCTACACCTTC.

This clonotype was counted ten times or more. The chain links TRBV5-4 to TRBJ2-5; 8 bases are shared with TRBD2. The CDR3 has 12 residues. The germline CDR1 and CDR2 sequences are SGHNT and YYREEE (reference sequence). V shed 9 bases, J shed 5 bases, and the junction held 6 bases outside the gene matches. The CDR3 nucleotides read TGTGCCAACGGGGGGGCAGGTGAGACCCAGTACTTC. This codes for CANGGAGETQYF. The full variable domain, its missing parts supplied by reference TRBV5-4 and TRBJ2-5, is ETGVTQSPTHLIKTRGQQVTLRCSSQSGHNTVSWYQQALGQGPQFIFQYYREEENGRGNFPPRFSGLQFPNYSSELNVNALELDDSALYLCANGGAGETQYFGPGTRLLVL.

This clonotype was found a few times. The chain uses TRBV29-1 and TRBJ2-1; 8 bases map to TRBD2. V lost 7 bases to trimming and J lost 1 base; unmatched junction nucleotides: 3. Germline V gives CDR1 SQVTM, CDR2 ANQGSEA. This CDR3 has 13 amino acids. CDR3: CSGLAYSYNEQFF. CDR3 coding DNA: TGCAGCGGACTAGCGTATTCCTACAATGAGCAGTTCTTC.

The chain is built from TRBV27 and TRBJ2-3, with 10 bases fitting TRBD2. The CDR3 covers 17 residues. Germline assignment: CDR1 MNHEY and CDR2 SMNVEV (reference sequence). After removal of 3 bases from V and 7 bases from J, the junction contained 13 bases not matched to a gene. The CDR3 DNA follows: TGTGCCAGCAGTTTTTCGAGCGGGAGGGCCTATACTAATACGCAGTATTTT. This translates into CASSFSSGRAYTNTQYF.

This clonotype was observed many times. The chain uses TRBV4-2 and TRBJ1-2, with TRBD1 identical over 8 bases. Germline V CDR1 and CDR2: LGHNA, YNFKEQ. V shed 3 bases and J 0 bases; nucleotides not matched to a gene: 3. This CDR3 has 15 residues. CDR3 protein: CASSHDRGTNYGYTF. The CDR3, as DNA: TGTGCCAGCAGCCATGACAGGGGAACTAACTATGGCTACACCTTC.

The CDR3 DNA sequence: TGTGCCAGTAGTGCCCCACGCAGGAACTATGGCTACACCTTC. Translated: CASSAPRRNYGYTF. This chain uses TRBV19 with TRBJ1-2; D is ambiguous. Germline values: CDR1 LNHDA, CDR2 SQIVND (reference sequence). The germline V and J ends were trimmed by 5 bases and 2 bases, with 12 bases remaining between them. The CDR3 has 14 amino acids.

This chain links TRBV20-1 with TRBJ2-3, with a possible D match to TRBD1 (6 bases). This CDR3 region has 15 residues. Germline values: CDR1 DFQATT, CDR2 SNEGSKA (reference sequence). Trimming removed 0 bases from V and 3 bases from J, with 13 bases in between. The CDR3 nucleotides are TGCAGTGCTAGAGATCTCAGGCAGGGGACAGATACGCAGTATTTT. Amino acids: CSARDLRQGTDTQYF.

This clonotype was counted a few times. CDR3 coding DNA: TGTGCCAGTAGTATAGCCCCCGGGACAGAAAAACTGTTTTTT. As protein: CASSIAPGTEKLFF. This chain joins TRBV19 and TRBJ1-4; the D gene is possibly TRBD1 (6 bases). Trimming took 1 base from V and 8 from J, leaving 11 bases between them. In germline, CDR1 is LNHDA, CDR2 SQIVND (reference sequence). The CDR3 extends over 14 amino acids.

The sample holds many counts of this clonotype. The J gene is TRBJ2-5, the V gene TRBV14, with TRBD1 matching 7 bases. The CDR3 length is 14 residues. V trimming: 1 base; J trimming: 5 bases; junction bases outside the gene matches: 4. The germline V gene has CDR1 SGHDN and CDR2 FVKESK. This CDR3 is CASSQGGGSETQYF. The CDR3 DNA is TGTGCCAGCAGCCAAGGAGGGGGCTCGGAGACCCAGTACTTC.

The chain combines TRBV19 with TRBJ1-1; unclear D gene. V lost 3 bases, J lost 5 bases, and 10 bases lay in between. The length of the CDR3 is 13 residues. Germline loops: CDR1 LNHDA, CDR2 SQIVND (reference sequence). The CDR3 spells CASSMDLSTEAFF. The CDR3 DNA is TGTGCCAGTAGTATGGACCTTAGTACTGAAGCTTTCTTT.

The chain links TRBV7-9 to TRBJ2-7; a weak D match, TRBD2 (5 bases). Germline assignment: CDR1 SEHNR and CDR2 FQNEAQ (reference sequence). Trimming removed 5 bases at V and 0 bases at J, with 11 bases between. The CDR3 contains 14 residues. In nucleotides, the CDR3 is TGTGCCAGCAGCCTAGGACTCAGCTCCTACGAGCAGTACTTC. Encoded protein: CASSLGLSSYEQYF.